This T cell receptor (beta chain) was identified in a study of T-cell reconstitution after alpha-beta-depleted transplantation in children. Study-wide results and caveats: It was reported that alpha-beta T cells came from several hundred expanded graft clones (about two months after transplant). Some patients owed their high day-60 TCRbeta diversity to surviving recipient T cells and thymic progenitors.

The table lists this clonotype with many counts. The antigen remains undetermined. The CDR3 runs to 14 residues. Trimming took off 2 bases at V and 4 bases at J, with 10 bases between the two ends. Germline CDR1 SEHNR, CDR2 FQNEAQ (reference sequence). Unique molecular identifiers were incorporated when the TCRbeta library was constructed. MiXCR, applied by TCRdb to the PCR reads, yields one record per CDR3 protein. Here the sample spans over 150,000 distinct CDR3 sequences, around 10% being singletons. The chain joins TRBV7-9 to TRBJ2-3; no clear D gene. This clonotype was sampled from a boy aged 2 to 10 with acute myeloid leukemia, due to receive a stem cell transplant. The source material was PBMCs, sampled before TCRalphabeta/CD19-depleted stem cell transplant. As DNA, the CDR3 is TGTGCCAGCAGCTTAACTTTAACCGCAGATACGCAGTATTTT. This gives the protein CASSLTLTADTQYF.